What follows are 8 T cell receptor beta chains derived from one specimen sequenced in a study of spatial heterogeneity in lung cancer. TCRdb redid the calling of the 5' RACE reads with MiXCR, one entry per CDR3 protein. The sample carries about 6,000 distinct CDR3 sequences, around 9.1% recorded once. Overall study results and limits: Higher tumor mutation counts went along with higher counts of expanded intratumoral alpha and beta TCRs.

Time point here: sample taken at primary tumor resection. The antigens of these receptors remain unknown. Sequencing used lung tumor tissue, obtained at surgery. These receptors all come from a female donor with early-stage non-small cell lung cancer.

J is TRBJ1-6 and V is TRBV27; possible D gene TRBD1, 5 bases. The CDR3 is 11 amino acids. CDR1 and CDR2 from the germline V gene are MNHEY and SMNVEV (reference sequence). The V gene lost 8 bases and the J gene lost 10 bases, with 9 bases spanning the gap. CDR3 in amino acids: CASGGGSPLHF. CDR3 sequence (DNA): TGTGCCAGCGGGGGGGGATCACCCCTCCACTTT.

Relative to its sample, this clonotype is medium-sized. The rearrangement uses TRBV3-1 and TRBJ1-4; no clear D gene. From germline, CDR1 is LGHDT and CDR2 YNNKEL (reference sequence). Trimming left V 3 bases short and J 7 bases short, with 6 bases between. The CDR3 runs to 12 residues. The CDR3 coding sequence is TGTGCCAGCAGCCATTTACCTGAAAAACTGTTTTTT. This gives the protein CASSHLPEKLFF.

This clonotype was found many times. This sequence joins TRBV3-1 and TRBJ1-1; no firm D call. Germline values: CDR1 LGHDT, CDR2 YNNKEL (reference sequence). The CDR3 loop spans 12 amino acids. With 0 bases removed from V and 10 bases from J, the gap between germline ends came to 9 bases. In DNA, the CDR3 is TGTGCCAGCAGCCAAGAGGGAAGGGTAGCTTTCTTT. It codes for CASSQEGRVAFF.

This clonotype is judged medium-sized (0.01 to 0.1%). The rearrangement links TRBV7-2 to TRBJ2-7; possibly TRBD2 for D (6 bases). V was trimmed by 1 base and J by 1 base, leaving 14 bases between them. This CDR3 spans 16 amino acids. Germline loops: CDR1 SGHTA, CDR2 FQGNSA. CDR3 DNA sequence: TGTGCCAGCAGCTTAGGTCGGTTAGCGGAGTCCTACGAGCAGTACTTC. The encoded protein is CASSLGRLAESYEQYF.

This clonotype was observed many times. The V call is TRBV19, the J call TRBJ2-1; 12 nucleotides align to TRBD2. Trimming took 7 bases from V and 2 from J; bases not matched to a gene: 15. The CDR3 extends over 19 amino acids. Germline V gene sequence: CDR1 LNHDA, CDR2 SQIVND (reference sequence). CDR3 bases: TGTGCCAGTACCCCACCGGTTGCTAGCGGGGGGGGTACCTACAATGAGCAGTTCTTC. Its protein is CASTPPVASGGGTYNEQFF.

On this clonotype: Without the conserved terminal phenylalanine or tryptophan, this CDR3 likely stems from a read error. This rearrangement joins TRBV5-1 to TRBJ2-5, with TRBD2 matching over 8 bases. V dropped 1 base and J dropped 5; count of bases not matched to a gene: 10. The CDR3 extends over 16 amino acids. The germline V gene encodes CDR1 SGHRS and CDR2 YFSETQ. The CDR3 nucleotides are TGCGCCAGCAGCTTGCGTCCGTCGGGACTAGGGGAGACCCAGTACTTG. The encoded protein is CASSLRPSGLGETQYL.

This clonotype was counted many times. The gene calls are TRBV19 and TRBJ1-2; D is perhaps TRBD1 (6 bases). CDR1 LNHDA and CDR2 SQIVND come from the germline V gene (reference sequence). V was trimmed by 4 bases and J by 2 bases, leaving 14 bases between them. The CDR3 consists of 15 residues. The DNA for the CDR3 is TGTGCCAGTAGTACCTATCGGACAGAAAACTATGGCTACACCTTC. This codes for CASSTYRTENYGYTF. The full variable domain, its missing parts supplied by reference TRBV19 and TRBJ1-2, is DGGITQSPKYLFRKEGQNVTLSCEQNLNHDAMYWYRQDPGQGLRLIYYSQIVNDFQKGDIAEGYSVSREKKESFPLTVTSAQKNPTAFYLCASSTYRTENYGYTFGSGTRLTVV.

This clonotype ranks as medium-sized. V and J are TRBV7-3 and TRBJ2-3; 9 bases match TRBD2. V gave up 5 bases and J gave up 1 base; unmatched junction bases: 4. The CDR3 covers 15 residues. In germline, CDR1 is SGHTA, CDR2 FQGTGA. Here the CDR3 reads CASSPLAGGTDTQYF. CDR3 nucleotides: TGTGCCAGCAGCCCTTTAGCGGGGGGCACAGATACGCAGTATTTT.